This T cell receptor (beta chain) stems from a study of OX40 agonist ivuxolimab in advanced cancers. Study in general: At around 81% male, the cohort had a mean age of approximately 60 years, ranging from about 20 to 79.

V lost 0 bases and J 4 bases, leaving 12 bases between the germline ends. The CDR3 runs 15 residues. Germline CDR1 is LGHNA and CDR2 is YNFKEQ. TCRdb's copy holds only in-frame clones and misses some; the assay was immunoSEQ multiplex PCR. The sample lists about 120,000 clones; 80% to 95% were seen once. Study results and limitations: The study found among the lowest clonal expansion in partial responders at 0.1-3.0 mg/kg.

A note on this clone: Antigen: not known.

With autoimmune disease history or systemic immunosuppression, patients were excluded. The chain uses TRBV4-2 and TRBJ1-2, with D maybe TRBD1 (6 bases). This specimen consisted of CD4+ or CD8+ T cells sorted from blood, obtained in a trial of the OX40 agonist ivuxolimab. This receptor was identified in an adult with an advanced solid tumor such as melanoma, head and neck, liver or kidney cancer. The CDR3 sequence: CASSQDMGGGYGYTF. The CDR3 DNA follows: TGTGCCAGCAGCCAAGATATGGGGGGCGGCTATGGCTACACCTTC.